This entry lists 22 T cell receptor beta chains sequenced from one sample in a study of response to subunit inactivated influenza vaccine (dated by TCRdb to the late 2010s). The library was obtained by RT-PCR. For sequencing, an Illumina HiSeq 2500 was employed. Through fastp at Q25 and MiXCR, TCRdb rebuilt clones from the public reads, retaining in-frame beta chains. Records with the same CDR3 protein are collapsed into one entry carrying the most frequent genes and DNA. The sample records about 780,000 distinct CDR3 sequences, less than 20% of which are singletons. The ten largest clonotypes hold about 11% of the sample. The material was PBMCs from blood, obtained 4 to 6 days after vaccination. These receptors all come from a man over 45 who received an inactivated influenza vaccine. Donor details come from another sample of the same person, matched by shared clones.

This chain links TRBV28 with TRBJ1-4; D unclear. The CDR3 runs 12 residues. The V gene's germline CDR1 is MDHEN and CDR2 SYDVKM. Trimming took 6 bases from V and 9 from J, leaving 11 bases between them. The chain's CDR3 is CASRAGSQKLFF. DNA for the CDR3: TGTGCCAGCAGAGCCGGGTCCCAAAAACTGTTTTTT.

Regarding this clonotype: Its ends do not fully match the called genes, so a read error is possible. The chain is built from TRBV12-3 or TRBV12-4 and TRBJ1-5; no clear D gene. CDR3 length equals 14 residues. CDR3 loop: CASSFTRMNQPQLF. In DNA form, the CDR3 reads TGTGCCAGCAGTTTCACCAGGATGAATCAGCCCCAGCTTTTT.

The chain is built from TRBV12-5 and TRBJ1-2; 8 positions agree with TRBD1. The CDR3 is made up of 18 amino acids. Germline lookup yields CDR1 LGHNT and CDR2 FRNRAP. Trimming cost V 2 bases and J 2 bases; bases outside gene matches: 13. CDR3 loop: CASGLLIDRGRENYGYTF. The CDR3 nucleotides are TGTGCTAGTGGTTTGCTAATCGACAGGGGAAGGGAGAACTATGGCTACACCTTC.

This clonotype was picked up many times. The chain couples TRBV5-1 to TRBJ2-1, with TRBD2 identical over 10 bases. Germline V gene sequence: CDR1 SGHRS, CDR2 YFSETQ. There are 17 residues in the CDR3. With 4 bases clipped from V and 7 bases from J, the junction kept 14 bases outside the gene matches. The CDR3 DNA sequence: TGCGCCAGCAGCCCGGAGGCCAGCGGGAGGGGACGTAATGAGCAGTTCTTC. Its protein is CASSPEASGRGRNEQFF.

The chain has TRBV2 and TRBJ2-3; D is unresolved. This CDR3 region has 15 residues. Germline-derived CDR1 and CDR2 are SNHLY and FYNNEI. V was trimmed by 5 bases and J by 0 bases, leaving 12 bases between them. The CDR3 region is CASSPKRRSTDTQYF. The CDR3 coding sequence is TGTGCCAGCAGTCCCAAGCGACGAAGCACAGATACGCAGTATTTT.

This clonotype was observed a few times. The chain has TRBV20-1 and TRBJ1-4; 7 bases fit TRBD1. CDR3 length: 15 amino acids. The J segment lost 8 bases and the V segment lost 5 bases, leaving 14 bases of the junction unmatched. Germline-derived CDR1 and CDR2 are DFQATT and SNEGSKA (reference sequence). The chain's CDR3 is CSAPQTGTIGEKLFF. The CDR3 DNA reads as TGCAGTGCTCCACAGACAGGGACGATTGGAGAAAAACTGTTTTTT.

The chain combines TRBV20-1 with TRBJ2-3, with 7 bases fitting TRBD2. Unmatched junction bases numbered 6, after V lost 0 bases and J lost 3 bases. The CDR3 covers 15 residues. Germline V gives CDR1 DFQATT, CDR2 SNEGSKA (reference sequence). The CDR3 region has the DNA TGCAGTGCTAGAGATCTGGGACTACCGACAGATACGCAGTATTTT. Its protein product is CSARDLGLPTDTQYF.

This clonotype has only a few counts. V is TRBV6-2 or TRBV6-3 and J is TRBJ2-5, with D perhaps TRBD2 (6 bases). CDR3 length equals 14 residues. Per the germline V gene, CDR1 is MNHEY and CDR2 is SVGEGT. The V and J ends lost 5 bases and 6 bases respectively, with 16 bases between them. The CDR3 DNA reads TGTGCCAGCAGTCGCGGGACTCTCGCTAAGACCCAGTACTTC. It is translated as CASSRGTLAKTQYF.

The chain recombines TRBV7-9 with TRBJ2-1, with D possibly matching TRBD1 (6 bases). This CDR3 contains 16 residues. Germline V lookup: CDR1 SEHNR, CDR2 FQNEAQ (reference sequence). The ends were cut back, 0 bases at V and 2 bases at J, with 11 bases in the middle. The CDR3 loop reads CASSLATGLTYNEQFF. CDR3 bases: TGTGCCAGCAGCTTAGCCACAGGGTTGACCTACAATGAGCAGTTCTTC.

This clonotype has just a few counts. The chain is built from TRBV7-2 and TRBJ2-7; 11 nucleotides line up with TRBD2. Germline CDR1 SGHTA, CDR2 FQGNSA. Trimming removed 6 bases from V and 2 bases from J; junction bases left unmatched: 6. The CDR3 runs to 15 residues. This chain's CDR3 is CASRARLAGTYEQYF. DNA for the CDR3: TGTGCCAGCAGGGCCCGACTAGCGGGGACCTACGAGCAGTACTTC. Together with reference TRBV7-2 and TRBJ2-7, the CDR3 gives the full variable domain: GAGVSQSPSNKVTEKGKDVELRCDPISGHTALYWYRQSLGQGLEFLIYFQGNSAPDKSGLPSDRFSAERTGGSVSTLTIQRTQQEDSAVYLCASRARLAGTYEQYFGPGTRLTVT.

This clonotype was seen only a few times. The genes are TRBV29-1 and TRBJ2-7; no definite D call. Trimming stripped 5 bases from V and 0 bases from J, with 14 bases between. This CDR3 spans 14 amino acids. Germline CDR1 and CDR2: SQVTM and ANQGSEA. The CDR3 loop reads CSVHAAGSSYEQYF. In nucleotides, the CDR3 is TGCAGCGTTCACGCAGCCGGTAGCTCCTACGAGCAGTACTTC.

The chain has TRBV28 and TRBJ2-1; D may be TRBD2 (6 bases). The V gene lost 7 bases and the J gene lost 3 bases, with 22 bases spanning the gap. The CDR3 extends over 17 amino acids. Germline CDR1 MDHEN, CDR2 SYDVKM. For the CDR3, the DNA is TGTGCCAGCACCGCCCTCAGTATTTGGGGGGTCTACAATGAGCAGTTCTTC. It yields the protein CASTALSIWGVYNEQFF.

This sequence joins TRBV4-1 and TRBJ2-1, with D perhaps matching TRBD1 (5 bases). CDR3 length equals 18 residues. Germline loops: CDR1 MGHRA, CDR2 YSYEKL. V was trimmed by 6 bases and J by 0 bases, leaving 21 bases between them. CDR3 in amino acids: CASRGVLLPAPSYNEQFF. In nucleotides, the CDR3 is TGCGCCAGCAGAGGGGTCTTGCTGCCGGCGCCCTCCTACAATGAGCAGTTCTTC.

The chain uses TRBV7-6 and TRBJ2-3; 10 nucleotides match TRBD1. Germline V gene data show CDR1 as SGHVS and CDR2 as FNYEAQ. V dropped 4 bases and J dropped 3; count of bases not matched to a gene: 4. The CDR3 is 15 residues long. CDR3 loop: CASSSGQGMTDTQYF. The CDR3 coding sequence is TGTGCCAGCAGCTCGGGACAGGGGATGACAGATACGCAGTATTTT.

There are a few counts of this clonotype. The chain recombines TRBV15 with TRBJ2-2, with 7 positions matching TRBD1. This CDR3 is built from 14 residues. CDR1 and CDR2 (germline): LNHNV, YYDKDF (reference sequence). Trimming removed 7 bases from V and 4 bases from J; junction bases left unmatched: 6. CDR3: CATTQDRVTGELFF. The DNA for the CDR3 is TGTGCCACCACACAAGACAGGGTCACCGGGGAGCTGTTTTTT.

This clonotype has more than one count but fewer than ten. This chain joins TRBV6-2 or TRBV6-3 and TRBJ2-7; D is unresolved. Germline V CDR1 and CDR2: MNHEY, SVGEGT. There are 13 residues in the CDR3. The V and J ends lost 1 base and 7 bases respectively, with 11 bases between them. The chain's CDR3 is CASSYWVSREQYF. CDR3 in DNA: TGTGCCAGCAGTTACTGGGTTTCGCGAGAGCAGTACTTC.

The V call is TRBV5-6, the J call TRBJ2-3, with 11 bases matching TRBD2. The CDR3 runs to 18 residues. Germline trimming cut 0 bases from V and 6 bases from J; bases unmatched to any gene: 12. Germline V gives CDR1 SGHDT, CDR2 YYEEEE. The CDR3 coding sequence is TGTGCCAGCAGCTTGGACCTAGCGGGAGGAACGCGCGGGGATACGCAGTATTTT. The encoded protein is CASSLDLAGGTRGDTQYF. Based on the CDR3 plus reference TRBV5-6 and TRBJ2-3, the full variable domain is DAGVTQSPTHLIKTRGQQVTLRCSPKSGHDTVSWYQQALGQGPQFIFQYYEEEERQRGNFPDRFSGHQFPNYSSELNVNALLLGDSALYLCASSLDLAGGTRGDTQYFGPGTRLTVL.

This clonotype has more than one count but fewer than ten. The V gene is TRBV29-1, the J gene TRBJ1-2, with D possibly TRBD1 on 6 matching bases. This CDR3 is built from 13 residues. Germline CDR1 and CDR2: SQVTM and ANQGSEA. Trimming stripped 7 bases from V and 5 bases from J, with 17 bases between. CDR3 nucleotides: TGCAGCGCGCAAACAGGGTTAGGTTATGGCTACACCTTC. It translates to CSAQTGLGYGYTF.

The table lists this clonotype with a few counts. Here the CDR3 DNA reads TGCAGTGCTAGATGGACAGAACATCAGCCCCAGCATTTT. Translation: CSARWTEHQPQHF. This chain connects TRBV20-1 to TRBJ1-5; a possible D gene is TRBD1 (6 bases). The CDR3 has 13 amino acids. V was pared by 2 bases and J by 5 bases, with 10 bases between. The germline V gene has CDR1 DFQATT and CDR2 SNEGSKA (reference sequence).

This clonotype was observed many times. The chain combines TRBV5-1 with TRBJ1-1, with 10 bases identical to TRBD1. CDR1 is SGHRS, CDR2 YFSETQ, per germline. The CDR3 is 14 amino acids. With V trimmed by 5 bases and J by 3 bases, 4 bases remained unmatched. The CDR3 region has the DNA TGCGCCAGCAGAGACAGGGGGCGAGACACTGAAGCTTTCTTT. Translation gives CASRDRGRDTEAFF.

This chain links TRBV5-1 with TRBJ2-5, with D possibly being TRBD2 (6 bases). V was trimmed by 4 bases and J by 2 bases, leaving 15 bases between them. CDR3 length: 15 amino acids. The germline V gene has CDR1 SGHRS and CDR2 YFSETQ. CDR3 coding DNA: TGCGCCAGCAGCCAGACTCGTGGGGGGCAAGAGACCCAGTACTTC. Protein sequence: CASSQTRGGQETQYF.

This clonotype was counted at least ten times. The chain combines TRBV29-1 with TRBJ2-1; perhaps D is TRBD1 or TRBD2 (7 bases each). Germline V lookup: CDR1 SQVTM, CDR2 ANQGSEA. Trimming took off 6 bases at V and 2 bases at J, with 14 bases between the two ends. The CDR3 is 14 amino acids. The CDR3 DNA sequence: TGCAGCGTAATCAGGGGGGGCACCTACAATGAGCAGTTCTTC. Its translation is CSVIRGGTYNEQFF.